Listed here are 2 T cell receptor beta chains from one sample, sequenced in a study of blood T cell repertoires in COVID-19. Some clones are missing from TCRdb's copy, which holds only in-frame ones; the method was immunoSEQ multiplex PCR. The table shows some 300,000 clones, with 85% to 90% occurring only once. The sequencing sample was made of peripheral blood. The receptors here all came from a woman in her forties or fifties with COVID-19, enrolled during active disease.

V usage is TRBV9 and J usage is TRBJ2-2, with 9 bases aligning to TRBD1. In germline, CDR1 is SGDLS, CDR2 YYNGEE. V shed 2 bases, J shed 9 bases, and the junction held 17 bases outside the gene matches. The CDR3 has 18 residues. The CDR3 region is CASSVTGTGHKVSRELFF. CDR3 bases: TGTGCCAGCAGCGTCACCGGGACAGGGCACAAGGTCTCCAGGGAGCTGTTTTTT.

The rearrangement uses TRBV19 and TRBJ2-7; D not certain. Germline V gene data show CDR1 as LNHDA and CDR2 as SQIVND (reference sequence). This CDR3 contains 16 residues. V gave up 4 bases and J gave up 2 bases, with 18 bases separating them. CDR3 sequence reads: CASSTDGGLPPYEQYF. The CDR3 DNA is TGTGCCAGTAGTACAGACGGCGGCCTTCCTCCCTACGAGCAGTACTTC.